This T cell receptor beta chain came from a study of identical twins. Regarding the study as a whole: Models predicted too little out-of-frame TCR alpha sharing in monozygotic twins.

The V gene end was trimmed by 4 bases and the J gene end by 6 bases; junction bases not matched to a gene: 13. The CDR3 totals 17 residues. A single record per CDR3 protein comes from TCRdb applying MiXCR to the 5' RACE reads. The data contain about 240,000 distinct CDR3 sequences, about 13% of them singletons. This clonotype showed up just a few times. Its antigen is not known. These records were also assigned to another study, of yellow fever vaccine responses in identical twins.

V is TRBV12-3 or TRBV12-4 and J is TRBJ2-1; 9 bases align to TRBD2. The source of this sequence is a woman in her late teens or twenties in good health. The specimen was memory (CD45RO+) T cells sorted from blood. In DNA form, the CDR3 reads TGTGCCAGCAGTTCCTGGGGGAGAGCGGGAGGAGGCAATGAGCAGTTCTTC. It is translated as CASSSWGRAGGGNEQFF.